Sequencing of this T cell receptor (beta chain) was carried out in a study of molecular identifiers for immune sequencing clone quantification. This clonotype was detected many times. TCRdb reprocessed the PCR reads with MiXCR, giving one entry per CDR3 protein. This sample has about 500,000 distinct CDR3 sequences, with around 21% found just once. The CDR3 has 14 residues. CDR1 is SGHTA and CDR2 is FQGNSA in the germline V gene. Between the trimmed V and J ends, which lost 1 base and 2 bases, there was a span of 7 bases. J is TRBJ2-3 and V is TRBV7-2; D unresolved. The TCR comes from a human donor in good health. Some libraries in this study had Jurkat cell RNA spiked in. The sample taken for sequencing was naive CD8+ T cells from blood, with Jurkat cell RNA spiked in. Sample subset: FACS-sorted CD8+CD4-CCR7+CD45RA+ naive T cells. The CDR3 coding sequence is TGTGCCAGCAGCTTAGGTCTAAACACAGATACGCAGTATTTT. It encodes CASSLGLNTDTQYF.